The clone carrying this T cell receptor beta chain was seen many times. What was amplified from RNA transcripts were TCR beta CDR3 regions. HTBI primers were employed in a first-round RT-PCR of the TCR CDR3. TCRdb analysed the multiplex PCR reads with MiXCR anew, one entry per CDR3 protein. The sample yields 25,000 to 30,000 distinct CDR3 sequences, under 55% seen once. These data are taken from a study of T cells in Graves' hyperthyroidism and ophthalmopathy. Sequences were obtained from blood. The clonotype originates from a woman younger than 45 with Graves' hyperthyroidism.

The CDR3 DNA reads TGTGCCAGCAGCGACCCCGCCCGCACCGGGGAGCTGTTTTTT. It specifies CASSDPARTGELFF. V gene TRBV7-9 combines with J gene TRBJ2-2; D call uncertain. There are 14 residues in the CDR3. Germline CDR1 and CDR2: SEHNR and FQNEAQ (reference sequence). V was cut by 5 bases and J by 4 bases, with 11 bases left in between. Variable domain in full (rest from reference TRBV7-9 and TRBJ2-2): DTGVSQNPRHKITKRGQNVTFRCDPISEHNRLYWYRQTLGQGPEFLTYFQNEAQLEKSRLLSDRFSAERPKGSFSTLEIQRTEQGDSAMYLCASSDPARTGELFFGEGSRLTVL.